This TCR beta chain was found in a study of T cells in Graves' hyperthyroidism and ophthalmopathy. The V gene end was trimmed by 6 bases and the J gene end by 2 bases; junction bases not matched to a gene: 7. Germline values: CDR1 MNHNS, CDR2 SASEGT. This CDR3 is 15 amino acids long. From RNA transcripts, TCR beta CDR3 regions were amplified. TCR CDR3 underwent first-round RT-PCR with the HTBI primer set. TCRdb independently ran MiXCR on the multiplex PCR reads; one entry per CDR3 protein. The data contain 380,000 or so distinct CDR3 sequences, more than 11% of them singletons. Material: blood. The V and J genes are TRBV6-1 and TRBJ1-5; 7 nucleotides align to TRBD1. The sequence derives from a woman aged 25 to 39 with Graves' hyperthyroidism. Written as DNA, the CDR3 is TGTGCCAGCAGCCCTATCGACAGGGGCAATCAGCCCCAGCATTTT. The encoded protein is CASSPIDRGNQPQHF.